These 24 T cell receptor beta chains came from one sample sequenced in a study of OX40 agonist ivuxolimab in advanced cancers. Sequencing used immunoSEQ multiplex PCR; TCRdb keeps in-frame clones, though not all of them. The table has about 62,000 clones, approximately 85% seen once. Sequencing was performed on CD4+ or CD8+ T cells sorted from blood, taken in a trial of the OX40 agonist ivuxolimab. Receptors originate from an adult with an advanced solid tumor such as melanoma, head and neck, liver or kidney cancer.

The chain has TRBV5-1 and TRBJ1-1, with D possibly matching TRBD1 (6 bases). CDR3 length equals 16 residues. V was shortened by 4 bases and J by 1 base, with 17 bases between the two germline ends. CDR1 and CDR2 (germline): SGHRS, YFSETQ. Here the CDR3 reads CASSDVTGRGNTEAFF. The CDR3 DNA reads TGCGCCAGCAGCGACGTAACGGGCAGGGGGAACACTGAAGCTTTCTTT. The full variable domain, its missing parts supplied by reference TRBV5-1 and TRBJ1-1, is KAGVTQTPRYLIKTRGQQVTLSCSPISGHRSVSWYQQTPGQGLQFLFEYFSETQRNKGNFPGRFSGRQFSNSRSEMNVSTLELGDSALYLCASSDVTGRGNTEAFFGQGTRLTVV.

V usage is TRBV5-6 and J usage is TRBJ1-2, with D unresolved. CDR3 length: 13 amino acids. V lost 0 bases to trimming and J lost 8 bases, with 11 bases between them. Germline CDR1 SGHDT, CDR2 YYEEEE. DNA of the CDR3: TGTGCCAGCAGCTTGGTCACTGATGGGGGCTACACCTTC. Amino acid sequence: CASSLVTDGGYTF.

The chain recombines TRBV27 with TRBJ2-2; no definite D call. This CDR3 contains 15 residues. In germline, CDR1 is MNHEY, CDR2 SMNVEV (reference sequence). Trimming stripped 6 bases from V and 1 base from J, with 12 bases between. This chain's CDR3 is CASSLLQMNTGELFF. For the CDR3, the DNA is TGTGCCAGCAGCTTACTACAGATGAACACCGGGGAGCTGTTTTTT.

The V call is TRBV4-1, the J call TRBJ1-4; 7 bases agree with TRBD1. The CDR3 sequence is 15 residues long. J gave up 8 bases and V 4 bases, and 10 bases lay outside the gene matches. Germline CDR1 reads MGHRA; CDR2 reads YSYEKL. The CDR3 nucleotides are TGCGCCAGCAGCCTAGACAGGGTTGGAGGGGAAAAACTGTTTTTT. This translates into CASSLDRVGGEKLFF.

Concerning this clone itself: At the DNA level, this CDR3 is encoded by other sequences in the same sample as well. The rearrangement joins TRBV2 to TRBJ1-2; 8 positions match TRBD1. The CDR3 is made up of 15 amino acids. With V trimmed by 2 bases and J by 5 bases, 7 bases remained unmatched. Per the germline V gene, CDR1 is SNHLY and CDR2 is FYNNEI. CDR3 loop: CASSEPGQDLYGYTF. The CDR3 bases are TGTGCCAGCAGTGAACCGGGACAGGATCTTTATGGCTACACCTTC.

This clone occurred a few times. The chain has TRBV7-2 and TRBJ1-2; D unresolved. V lost 0 bases and J 8 bases, leaving 10 bases between the germline ends. This CDR3 has 13 amino acids. CDR1 and CDR2 from the germline V gene are SGHTA and FQGNSA. CDR3 sequence: CASSLALFEGYTF. In DNA form, the CDR3 reads TGTGCCAGCAGCTTAGCGCTCTTCGAGGGCTACACCTTC.

The V and J genes are TRBV27 and TRBJ2-1; no definite D call. V lost 2 bases and J 0 bases, leaving 8 bases between the germline ends. The length of the CDR3 is 15 residues. In germline, CDR1 is MNHEY, CDR2 SMNVEV (reference sequence). The chain's CDR3 is CASSLQALSYNEQFF. Written as DNA, the CDR3 is TGTGCCAGCAGTTTACAGGCCCTCTCCTACAATGAGCAGTTCTTC.

DNA for the CDR3: TGTGCCAGCAGCCCGGAGGGAGCAACTAATGAAAAACTGTTTTTT. Its translation is CASSPEGATNEKLFF. The genes are TRBV5-8 and TRBJ1-4, with D unclear. Trimming stripped 4 bases from V and 0 bases from J, with 10 bases between. Per the germline V gene, CDR1 is SGHTS and CDR2 is YDEGEE. This CDR3 has 15 amino acids.

The chain recombines TRBV5-4 with TRBJ2-2; 9 nucleotides match TRBD2. With 0 bases clipped from V and 8 bases from J, the junction kept 5 bases outside the gene matches. The CDR3 is made up of 15 amino acids. CDR1 and CDR2 from the germline V gene are SGHNT and YYREEE (reference sequence). The CDR3 bases are TGTGCCAGCAGCTTGGGACTAGCGGAGCGGGGGGAGCTGTTTTTT. Protein: CASSLGLAERGELFF.

This clone was detected only once. V is TRBV9 and J is TRBJ1-2, with a possible D match to TRBD1 (5 bases). Germline assignment: CDR1 SGDLS and CDR2 YYNGEE. The CDR3 totals 15 residues. Deletions cut 2 bases from V and 3 bases from J, with 14 bases between. The CDR3 nucleotides are TGTGCCAGCAGCGTCGGGACGGACCCGCACTATGGCTACACCTTC. Protein product: CASSVGTDPHYGYTF.

This chain uses TRBV6-5 with TRBJ1-1; D call uncertain. The V gene's germline CDR1 is MNHEY and CDR2 SVGAGI. V lost 3 bases to trimming and J lost 1 base, with 9 bases between them. There are 14 residues in the CDR3. The CDR3 DNA is TGTGCCAGCAGTTATGGCCGCAAGAACACTGAAGCTTTCTTT. The encoded protein is CASSYGRKNTEAFF.

The chain links TRBV6-5 to TRBJ2-7; D ambiguous. The CDR3 runs 14 residues. V was trimmed by 6 bases and J by 0 bases, leaving 12 bases between them. CDR1 and CDR2 (germline): MNHEY, SVGAGI. The CDR3 DNA reads as TGTGCCAGCAGAACAGACGCCTTCTCCTACGAGCAGTACTTC. This codes for CASRTDAFSYEQYF.

V usage is TRBV10-3 and J usage is TRBJ1-6; 8 bases are a match to TRBD1. The V gene end was trimmed by 3 bases and the J gene end by 5 bases; junction bases not matched to a gene: 9. The germline V gene encodes CDR1 ENHRY and CDR2 SYGVKD. This CDR3 is 17 amino acids long. The CDR3 loop reads CAISDVAGQANNSPLHF. CDR3 in DNA: TGTGCCATCAGTGATGTAGCGGGACAGGCCAATAATTCACCCCTCCACTTT.

This clone appeared once. The rearrangement joins TRBV7-2 to TRBJ2-3; D not certain. The V gene's germline CDR1 is SGHTA and CDR2 FQGNSA. V was clipped by 4 bases and J by 2 bases, with 4 bases between them. This CDR3 has 12 residues. This CDR3 is CASSSYTDTQYF. As DNA, the CDR3 is TGTGCCAGCAGCTCCTACACAGATACGCAGTATTTT. The full variable domain, in which reference TRBV7-2 and TRBJ2-3 provide the parts outside the CDR3, is GAGVSQSPSNKVTEKGKDVELRCDPISGHTALYWYRQSLGQGLEFLIYFQGNSAPDKSGLPSDRFSAERTGGSVSTLTIQRTQQEDSAVYLCASSSYTDTQYFGPGTRLTVL.

This clone was counted between two and nine times. The genes are TRBV6-6 and TRBJ1-2; 11 nucleotides match TRBD1. In germline, CDR1 is MNHNY, CDR2 SVGAGI (reference sequence). The CDR3 runs 14 residues. The ends lost 6 bases at V and 8 bases at J; junction bases unmatched: 8. The CDR3 DNA sequence: TGTGCCAGCAGCCGGACAGGGGGCATACAAGGCTACACCTTC. This translates into CASSRTGGIQGYTF.

This clone was recorded only once. The chain joins TRBV6-6 to TRBJ1-6; 7 bases line up with TRBD1. The CDR3 covers 15 residues. The J segment lost 8 bases and the V segment lost 7 bases, leaving 11 bases of the junction unmatched. Germline CDR1 MNHNY, CDR2 SVGAGI (reference sequence). CDR3 amino acids: CASTTQGTGDSPLHF. The CDR3 DNA sequence: TGTGCCAGCACGACACAGGGGACCGGGGATTCACCCCTCCACTTT.

V is TRBV6-6 and J is TRBJ1-2, with a tentative D call TRBD1 (6 bases). Germline V gene sequence: CDR1 MNHNY, CDR2 SVGAGI (reference sequence). This CDR3 spans 15 amino acids. V was trimmed by 0 bases and J by 2 bases, leaving 10 bases between them. As DNA, the CDR3 is TGTGCCAGCAGTTACTCGACGGGACAAAACTATGGCTACACCTTC. It encodes CASSYSTGQNYGYTF.

V gene TRBV11-3 combines with J gene TRBJ2-6, with unresolved D. The CDR3 loop spans 14 amino acids. Germline lookup yields CDR1 SGHNT and CDR2 YENEEA. V lost 6 bases, J lost 4 bases, and 10 bases lay in between. The CDR3: CASRPNAGANVLTF. The CDR3 nucleotides are TGTGCCAGCAGACCCAATGCAGGGGCCAACGTCCTGACTTTC.

This chain links TRBV7-8 with TRBJ2-5; perhaps D is TRBD1 or TRBD2 (5 bases each). Trimming cost V 1 base and J 2 bases, with 17 bases left between them. The germline V gene has CDR1 SGHVS and CDR2 FQNEAQ. CDR3 size: 17 residues. The CDR3 here is CASSLVGDLGPQETQYF. The CDR3 bases are TGTGCCAGCAGCTTAGTAGGGGACCTGGGCCCGCAAGAGACCCAGTACTTC.

The V call is TRBV5-1, the J call TRBJ2-7; TRBD1 might be the D (5 bases). The CDR3 runs to 13 residues. V was cut by 4 bases and J by 2 bases, with 10 bases left in between. CDR1 and CDR2 (germline): SGHRS, YFSETQ. CDR3 sequence (DNA): TGCGCCAGCAGCCAGGGATTGCCCTACGAGCAGTACTTC. This translates into CASSQGLPYEQYF.

As for this clone: One end of the junction varies from germline; a read error may be responsible. This rearrangement joins TRBV14 to TRBJ2-2, with unresolved D. The CDR3 covers 15 residues. The germline V gene has CDR1 SGHDN and CDR2 FVKESK. The CDR3 nucleotides read TGTGCCAGCAGCCAAGCTTTGGGGAACGCCGGGGAGCTGTTTTTT. Protein sequence: CASSQALGNAGELFF. Using reference TRBV14 and TRBJ2-2 for the parts outside the CDR3, the full variable domain is EAGVTQFPSHSVIEKGQTVTLRCDPISGHDNLYWYRRVMGKEIKFLLHFVKESKQDESGMPNNRFLAERTGGTYSTLKVQPAELEDSGVYFCASSQALGNAGELFFGEGSRLTVL.

The V call is TRBV7-9, the J call TRBJ2-3; D might be TRBD1 (6 bases). In germline, CDR1 is SEHNR, CDR2 FQNEAQ (reference sequence). V was shortened by 5 bases and J by 13 bases, with 13 bases between the two germline ends. This CDR3 region has 11 residues. DNA of the CDR3: TGTGCCAGCAGCCGGCAGGGGCGGGAGTATTTT. As protein: CASSRQGREYF.

V usage is TRBV19 and J usage is TRBJ1-1, with TRBD1 matching over 7 bases. The ends lost 4 bases at V and 6 bases at J; junction bases unmatched: 14. CDR1 is LNHDA and CDR2 is SQIVND in the germline V gene (reference sequence). CDR3 length equals 16 residues. CDR3 sequence reads: CASSTPVAGGLSEAFF. Written as DNA, the CDR3 is TGTGCCAGTAGTACTCCAGTAGCAGGGGGGCTATCTGAAGCTTTCTTT.

CDR3 region: CASSHLQGGGAGELFF. CDR3 sequence (DNA): TGTGCCAGCAGCCATCTACAGGGAGGAGGCGCCGGGGAGCTGTTTTTT. The chain carries TRBV14 and TRBJ2-2; the D gene could be TRBD1 or TRBD2 (6 bases each). Germline CDR1 reads SGHDN; CDR2 reads FVKESK. Trimming removed 3 bases from V and 6 bases from J, with 17 bases in between. The CDR3 contains 16 residues.